This T cell receptor beta chain was sequenced in a study of T cell repertoires in aging, cancer and after chemotherapy. Study as a whole: Roughly 8.8 million TCR reads made up the full dataset. Study-level results: Lymphoid organ infiltration in hematological cancer patients may impair thymic emigration or peripheral T cell expansion. Compared with age-matched healthy donors, untreated hematological or solid cancer patients showed higher blood TCR clonality.

Amplification of TCR beta used genomic DNA extracted from peripheral blood. On this clonotype: Its antigen remains unknown.

TRB rearrangements spanning V, D and J were amplified using mixed TRB-A/B primers. TCRdb fed the multiplex PCR reads into MiXCR, producing one record per CDR3 protein. There are under 1,500 distinct CDR3 sequences in the sample; 47% occur only once, and roughly 35% lies in the top ten. This TCR derives from a human donor with a blood cancer. Sequencing was performed on blood.

The CDR3 spells CASSYGAVDEQYF. In DNA, the CDR3 is TGTGCCAGCAGCTACGGGGCGGTGGATGAGCAGTACTTC. This chain uses TRBV6-5 with TRBJ2-7; the D call may be TRBD1 or TRBD2 (5 bases each). The V and J ends lost 6 bases and 7 bases respectively, with 16 bases between them. The CDR3 consists of 13 residues. Germline V gene data show CDR1 as MNHEY and CDR2 as SVGAGI.